Sequencing of this T cell receptor beta chain was carried out in a study of a mutant IDH1 vaccine in newly diagnosed glioma. Study-wide background: Patients were started on vaccination 4-6 weeks after radiotherapy alone, or with temozolomide cycles. Every participant had undergone radiotherapy, temozolomide, or both before, and most underwent both. Treatment recipients were approximately 60% male and about 40% female, and their mean age was roughly 40 years.

This CDR3 comprises 16 residues. Trimming took off 3 bases at V and 2 bases at J, with 13 bases between the two ends. Germline V gene data show CDR1 as SGHDN and CDR2 as FVKESK. Measured with immunoSEQ multiplex PCR; TCRdb has only the in-frame clones, and not every one. Of 30,000 to 40,000 clones in the sample, about four fifths were seen once. Time point of the sample: week 23, last vaccination. Every vaccination contained 300 ug of the mutant IDH1 20-mer peptide and was paired with topical imiquimod. Study-level findings and limits: Patients mounted vaccine-induced immune responses in roughly 93% of cases.

This clone appeared a few times. The antigen is unknown. This TCR came from a middle-aged man with glioma. The V call is TRBV14, the J call TRBJ1-4; TRBD1 is a possible D gene (6 bases). Sample: PBMCs, taken from a glioma patient whose treatment included an IDH1 peptide vaccine. The CDR3 DNA is TGTGCCAGCAGCCACGGGGGGCTGAGCACTAATGAAAAACTGTTTTTT. It is translated as CASSHGGLSTNEKLFF.